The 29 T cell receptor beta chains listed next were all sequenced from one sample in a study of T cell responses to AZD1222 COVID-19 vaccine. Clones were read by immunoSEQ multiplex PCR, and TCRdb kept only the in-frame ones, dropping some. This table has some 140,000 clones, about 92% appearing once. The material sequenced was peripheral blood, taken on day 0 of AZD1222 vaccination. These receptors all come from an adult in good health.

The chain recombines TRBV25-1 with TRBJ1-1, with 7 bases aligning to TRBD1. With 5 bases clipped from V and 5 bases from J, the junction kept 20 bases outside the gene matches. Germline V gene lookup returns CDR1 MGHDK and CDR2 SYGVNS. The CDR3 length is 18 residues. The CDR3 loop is CASSTSYPKPRQGTEAFF. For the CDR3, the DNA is TGTGCCAGCAGTACAAGTTACCCCAAGCCCCGACAGGGAACTGAAGCTTTCTTT.

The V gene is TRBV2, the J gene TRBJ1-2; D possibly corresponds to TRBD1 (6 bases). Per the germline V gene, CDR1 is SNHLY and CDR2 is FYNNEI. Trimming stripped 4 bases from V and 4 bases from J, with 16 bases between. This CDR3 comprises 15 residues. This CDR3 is CASSGAVGAGYGYTF. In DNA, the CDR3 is TGTGCCAGCAGTGGGGCAGTGGGGGCTGGCTATGGCTACACCTTC.

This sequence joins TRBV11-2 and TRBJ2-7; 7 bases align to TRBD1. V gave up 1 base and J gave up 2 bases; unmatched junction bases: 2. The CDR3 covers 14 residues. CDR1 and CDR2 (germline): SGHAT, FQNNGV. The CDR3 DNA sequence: TGTGCCAGCAGCTTAGTGACAGGGACCTACGAGCAGTACTTC. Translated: CASSLVTGTYEQYF.

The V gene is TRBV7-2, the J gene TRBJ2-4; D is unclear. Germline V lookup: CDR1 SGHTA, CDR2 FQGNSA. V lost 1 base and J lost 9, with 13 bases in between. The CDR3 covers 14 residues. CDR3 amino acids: CASSLGKGWSIQYF. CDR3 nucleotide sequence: TGTGCCAGCAGCTTAGGGAAGGGTTGGAGCATTCAGTACTTC. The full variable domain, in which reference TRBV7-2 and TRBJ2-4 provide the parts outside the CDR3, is GAGVSQSPSNKVTEKGKDVELRCDPISGHTALYWYRQSLGQGLEFLIYFQGNSAPDKSGLPSDRFSAERTGGSVSTLTIQRTQQEDSAVYLCASSLGKGWSIQYFGAGTRLSVL.

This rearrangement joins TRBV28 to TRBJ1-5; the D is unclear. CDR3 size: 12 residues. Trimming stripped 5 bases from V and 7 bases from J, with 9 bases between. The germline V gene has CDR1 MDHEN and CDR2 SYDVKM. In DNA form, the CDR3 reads TGTGCCAGCAGTCCGGTTGTCCAGCCCCAGCATTTT. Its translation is CASSPVVQPQHF.

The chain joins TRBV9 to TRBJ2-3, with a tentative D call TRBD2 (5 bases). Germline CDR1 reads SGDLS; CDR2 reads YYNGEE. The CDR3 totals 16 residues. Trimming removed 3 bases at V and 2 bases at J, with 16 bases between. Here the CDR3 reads CASSGGRRTNTDTQYF. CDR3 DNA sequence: TGTGCCAGCAGCGGGGGAAGGAGGACCAACACAGATACGCAGTATTTT.

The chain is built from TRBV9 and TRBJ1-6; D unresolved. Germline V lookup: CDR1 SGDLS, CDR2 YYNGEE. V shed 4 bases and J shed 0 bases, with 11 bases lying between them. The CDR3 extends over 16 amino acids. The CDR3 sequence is CASSPSGSSYNSPLHF. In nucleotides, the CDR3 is TGTGCCAGCAGCCCATCGGGCAGCTCCTATAATTCACCCCTCCACTTT.

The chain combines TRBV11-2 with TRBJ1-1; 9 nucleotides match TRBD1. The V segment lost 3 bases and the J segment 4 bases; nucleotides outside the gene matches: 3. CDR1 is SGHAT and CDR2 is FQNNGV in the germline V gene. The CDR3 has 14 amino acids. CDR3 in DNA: TGTGCCAGCAGCTTCCCGGGACAGGGCACTGAAGCTTTCTTT. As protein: CASSFPGQGTEAFF.

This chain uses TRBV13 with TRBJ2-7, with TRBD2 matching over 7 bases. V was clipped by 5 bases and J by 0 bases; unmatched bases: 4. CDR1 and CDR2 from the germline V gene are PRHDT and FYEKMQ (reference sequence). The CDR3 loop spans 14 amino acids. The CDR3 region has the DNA TGTGCCAGCAGCGCTAGCGGAAGCTCCTACGAGCAGTACTTC. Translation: CASSASGSSYEQYF.

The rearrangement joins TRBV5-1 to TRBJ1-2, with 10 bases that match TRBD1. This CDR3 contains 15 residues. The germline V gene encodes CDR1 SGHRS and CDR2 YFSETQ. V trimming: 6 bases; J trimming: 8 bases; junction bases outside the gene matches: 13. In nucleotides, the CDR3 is TGCGCCAGCACCAACGCGGACAGGGGGTTAAGGGGCTACACCTTC. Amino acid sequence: CASTNADRGLRGYTF.

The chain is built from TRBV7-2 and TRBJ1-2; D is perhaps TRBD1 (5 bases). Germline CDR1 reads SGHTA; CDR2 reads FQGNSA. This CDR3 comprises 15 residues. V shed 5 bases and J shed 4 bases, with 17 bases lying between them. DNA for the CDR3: TGTGCCAGCAGCCCGCTGGGAGGGGATGGCTATGGCTACACCTTC. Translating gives CASSPLGGDGYGYTF.

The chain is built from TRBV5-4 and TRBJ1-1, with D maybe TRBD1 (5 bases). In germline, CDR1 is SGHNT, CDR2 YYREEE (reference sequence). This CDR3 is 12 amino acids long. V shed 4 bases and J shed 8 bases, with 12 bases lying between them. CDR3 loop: CASSVGTEEAFF. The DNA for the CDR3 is TGTGCCAGCAGCGTCGGGACGGAGGAAGCTTTCTTT. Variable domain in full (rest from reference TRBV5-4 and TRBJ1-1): ETGVTQSPTHLIKTRGQQVTLRCSSQSGHNTVSWYQQALGQGPQFIFQYYREEENGRGNFPPRFSGLQFPNYSSELNVNALELDDSALYLCASSVGTEEAFFGQGTRLTVV.

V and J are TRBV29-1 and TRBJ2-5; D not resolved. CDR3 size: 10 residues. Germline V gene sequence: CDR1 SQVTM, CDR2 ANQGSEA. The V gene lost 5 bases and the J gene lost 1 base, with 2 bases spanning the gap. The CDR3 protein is CSVSQETQYF. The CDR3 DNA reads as TGCAGCGTTTCCCAAGAGACCCAGTACTTC. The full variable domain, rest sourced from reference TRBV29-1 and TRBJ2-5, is SAVISQKPSRDICQRGTSLTIQCQVDSQVTMMFWYRQQPGQSLTLIATANQGSEATYESGFVIDKFPISRPNLTFSTLTVSNMSPEDSSIYLCSVSQETQYFGPGTRLLVL.

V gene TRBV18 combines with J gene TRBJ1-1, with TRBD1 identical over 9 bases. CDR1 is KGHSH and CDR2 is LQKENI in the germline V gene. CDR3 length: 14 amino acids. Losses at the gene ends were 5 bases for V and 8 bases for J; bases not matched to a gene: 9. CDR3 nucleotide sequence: TGTGCCAGCTCAGCCAATGCCGGGACAGGGGAAGCTTTCTTT. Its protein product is CASSANAGTGEAFF. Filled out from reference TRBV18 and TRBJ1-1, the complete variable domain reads NAGVMQNPRHLVRRRGQEARLRCSPMKGHSHVYWYRQLPEEGLKFMVYLQKENIIDESGMPKERFSAEFPKEGPSILRIQQVVRGDSAAYFCASSANAGTGEAFFGQGTRLTVV.

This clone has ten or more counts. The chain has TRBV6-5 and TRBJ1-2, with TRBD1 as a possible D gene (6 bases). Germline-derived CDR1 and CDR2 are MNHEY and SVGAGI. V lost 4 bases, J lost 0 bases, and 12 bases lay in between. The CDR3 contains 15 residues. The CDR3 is CASSFTGNSNYGYTF. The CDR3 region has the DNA TGTGCCAGCAGTTTTACAGGGAATTCTAACTATGGCTACACCTTC.

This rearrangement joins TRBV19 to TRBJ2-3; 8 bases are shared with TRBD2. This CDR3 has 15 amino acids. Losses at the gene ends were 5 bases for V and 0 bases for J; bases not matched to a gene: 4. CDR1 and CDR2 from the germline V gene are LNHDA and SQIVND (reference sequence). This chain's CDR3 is CASSLRGGSTDTQYF. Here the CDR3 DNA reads TGTGCCAGTAGTCTACGGGGGGGAAGCACAGATACGCAGTATTTT.

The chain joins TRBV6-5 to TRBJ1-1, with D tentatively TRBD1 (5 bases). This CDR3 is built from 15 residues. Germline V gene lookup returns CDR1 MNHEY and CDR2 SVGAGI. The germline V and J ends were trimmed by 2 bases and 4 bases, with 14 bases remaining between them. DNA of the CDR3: TGTGCCAGCAGTTACGATGTGGGGGGGGGCACTGAAGCTTTCTTT. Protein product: CASSYDVGGGTEAFF.

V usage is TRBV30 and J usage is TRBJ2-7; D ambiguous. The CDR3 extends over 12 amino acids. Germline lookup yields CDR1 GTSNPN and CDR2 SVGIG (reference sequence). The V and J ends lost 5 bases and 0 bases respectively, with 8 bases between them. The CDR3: CAWLKPSYEQYF. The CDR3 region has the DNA TGTGCCTGGCTGAAACCCTCCTACGAGCAGTACTTC.

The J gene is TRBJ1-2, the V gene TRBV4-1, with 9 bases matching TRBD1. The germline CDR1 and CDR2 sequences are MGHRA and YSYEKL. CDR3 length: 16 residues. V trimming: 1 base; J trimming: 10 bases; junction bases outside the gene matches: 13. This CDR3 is CASSQVLTGGRGDYTF. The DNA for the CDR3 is TGCGCCAGCAGCCAAGTGTTAACAGGGGGCAGGGGAGACTACACCTTC.

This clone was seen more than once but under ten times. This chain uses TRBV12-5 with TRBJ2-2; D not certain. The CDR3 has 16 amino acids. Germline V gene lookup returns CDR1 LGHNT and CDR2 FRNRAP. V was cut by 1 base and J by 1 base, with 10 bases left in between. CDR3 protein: CASGLGVRLNTGELFF. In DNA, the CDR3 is TGTGCTAGTGGTTTGGGGGTCCGGTTGAACACCGGGGAGCTGTTTTTT.

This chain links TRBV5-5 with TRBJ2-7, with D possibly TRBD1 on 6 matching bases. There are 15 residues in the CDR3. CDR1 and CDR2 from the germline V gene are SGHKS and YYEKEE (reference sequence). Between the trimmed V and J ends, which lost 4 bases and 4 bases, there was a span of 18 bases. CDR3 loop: CASSVTGDYVYEQYF. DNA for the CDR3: TGTGCCAGCAGCGTGACAGGAGACTACGTTTACGAGCAGTACTTC.

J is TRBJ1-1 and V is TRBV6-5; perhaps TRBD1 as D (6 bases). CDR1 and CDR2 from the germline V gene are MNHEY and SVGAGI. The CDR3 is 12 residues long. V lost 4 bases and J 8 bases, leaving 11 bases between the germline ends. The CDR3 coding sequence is TGTGCCAGCAGTTTCGGAGGGGGGGAAGCTTTCTTT. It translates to CASSFGGGEAFF.

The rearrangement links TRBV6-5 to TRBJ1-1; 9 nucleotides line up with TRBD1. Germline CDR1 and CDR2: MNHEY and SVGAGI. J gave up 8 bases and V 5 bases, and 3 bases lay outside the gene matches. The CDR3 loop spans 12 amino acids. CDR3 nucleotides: TGTGCCAGCAGTAAGACAGGGGGGGAAGCTTTCTTT. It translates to CASSKTGGEAFF.

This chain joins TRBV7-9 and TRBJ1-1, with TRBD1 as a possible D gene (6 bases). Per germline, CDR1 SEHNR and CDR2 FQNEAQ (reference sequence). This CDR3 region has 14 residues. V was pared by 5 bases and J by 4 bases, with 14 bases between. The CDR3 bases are TGTGCCAGCAGCACCAGCGGACAGTCCACTGAAGCTTTCTTT. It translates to CASSTSGQSTEAFF.

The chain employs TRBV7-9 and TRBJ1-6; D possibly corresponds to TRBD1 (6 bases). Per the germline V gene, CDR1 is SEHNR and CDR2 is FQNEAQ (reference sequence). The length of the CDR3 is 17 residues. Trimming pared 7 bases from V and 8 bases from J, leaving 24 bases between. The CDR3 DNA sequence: TGTGCCAGCAAGAGGGGGGTCGAAGGGGCCTGGGATTCACCCCTCCACTTT. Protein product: CASKRGVEGAWDSPLHF. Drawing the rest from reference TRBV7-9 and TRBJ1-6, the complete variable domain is DTGVSQNPRHKITKRGQNVTFRCDPISEHNRLYWYRQTLGQGPEFLTYFQNEAQLEKSRLLSDRFSAERPKGSFSTLEIQRTEQGDSAMYLCASKRGVEGAWDSPLHFGNGTRLTVT.

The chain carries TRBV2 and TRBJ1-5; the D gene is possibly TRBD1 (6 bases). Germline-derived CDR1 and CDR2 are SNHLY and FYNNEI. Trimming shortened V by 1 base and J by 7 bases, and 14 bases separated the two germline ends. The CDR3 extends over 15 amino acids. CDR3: CASSEVGGEKQPQHF. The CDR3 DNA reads TGTGCCAGCAGTGAAGTGGGGGGCGAGAAACAGCCCCAGCATTTT.

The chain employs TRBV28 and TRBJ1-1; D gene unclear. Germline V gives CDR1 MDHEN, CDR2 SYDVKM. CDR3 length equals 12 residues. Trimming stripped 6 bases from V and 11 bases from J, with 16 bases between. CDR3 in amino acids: CASRNGLRKAFF. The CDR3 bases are TGTGCCAGCAGGAACGGGCTCCGGAAGGCTTTCTTT. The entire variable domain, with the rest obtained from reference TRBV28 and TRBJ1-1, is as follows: DVKVTQSSRYLVKRTGEKVFLECVQDMDHENMFWYRQDPGLGLRLIYFSYDVKMKEKGDIPEGYSVSREKKERFSLILESASTNQTSMYLCASRNGLRKAFFGQGTRLTVV.

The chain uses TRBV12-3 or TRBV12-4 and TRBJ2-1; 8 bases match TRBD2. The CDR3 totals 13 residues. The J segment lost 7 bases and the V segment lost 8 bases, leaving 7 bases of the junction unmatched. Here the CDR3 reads CASVLSGTNEQFF. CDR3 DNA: TGTGCCAGCGTCCTTAGCGGGACGAATGAGCAGTTCTTC.

The CDR3 nucleotides read TGCAGTGCTAGTCTGGGGATCACGCCCTACGAGCAGTACTTC. Translation gives CSASLGITPYEQYF. V and J are TRBV20-1 and TRBJ2-7; the D is unclear. CDR1 and CDR2 from the germline V gene are DFQATT and SNEGSKA (reference sequence). The CDR3 covers 14 residues. Trimming removed 3 bases at V and 2 bases at J, with 14 bases between.